This TCR beta chain was recorded in a study of cytomegalovirus exposure and HLA in healthy donors. With 60 Vbeta and 13 Jbeta primers, the PCR was carried out. Clones were sequenced by immunoSEQ multiplex PCR, and TCRdb holds only the in-frame ones, with some missing. The sample comprises a few hundred thousand clones, just over 75% of which are singletons, and 2.7% rests with the top ten. This clone has only a few counts. Donors sampled were nominally healthy, though unrecorded immune exposures were likely. This clonotype was obtained from a woman in her fifties or sixties in good health and CMV-seropositive. Sequencing was done on a sample of PBMCs.

CDR3 nucleotide sequence: TGTGCCAGCAGTGAACAGATTTCCTACGAGCAGTACTTC. Residues: CASSEQISYEQYF. J is TRBJ2-7 and V is TRBV6-1; D is unclear. The CDR3 covers 13 residues. V lost 2 bases and J 1 base, leaving 6 bases between the germline ends. Germline V gene data show CDR1 as MNHNS and CDR2 as SASEGT.